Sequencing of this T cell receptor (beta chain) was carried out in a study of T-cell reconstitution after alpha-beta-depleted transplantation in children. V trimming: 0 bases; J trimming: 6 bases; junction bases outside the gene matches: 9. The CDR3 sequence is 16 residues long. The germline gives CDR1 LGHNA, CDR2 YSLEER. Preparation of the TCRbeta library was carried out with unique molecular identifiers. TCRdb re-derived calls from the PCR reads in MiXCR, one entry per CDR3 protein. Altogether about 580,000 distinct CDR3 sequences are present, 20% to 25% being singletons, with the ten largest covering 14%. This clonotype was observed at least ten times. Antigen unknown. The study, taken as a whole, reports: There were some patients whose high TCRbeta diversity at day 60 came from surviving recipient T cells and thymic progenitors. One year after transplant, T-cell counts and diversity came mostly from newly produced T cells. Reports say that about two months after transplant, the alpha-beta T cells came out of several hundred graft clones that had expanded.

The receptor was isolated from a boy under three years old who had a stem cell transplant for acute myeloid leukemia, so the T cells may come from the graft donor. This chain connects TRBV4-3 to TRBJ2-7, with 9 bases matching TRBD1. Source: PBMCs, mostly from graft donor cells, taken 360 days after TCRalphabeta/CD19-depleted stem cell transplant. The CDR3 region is CASSQDPSGTGREQYF. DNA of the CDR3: TGCGCCAGCAGCCAAGATCCCTCCGGGACAGGGCGCGAGCAGTACTTC.